This paragraph covers one T cell receptor (beta chain) sequence. The antigen it recognizes is unknown. The input lacks base qualities; no much larger clone sits a single base away. The collaborating institutions used their own protocols to collect whole blood in K2EDTA tubes. Collaborator samples were shipped for TCRbeta analysis as frozen whole blood, isolated PBMCs, or DNA extracted from either sample type. The CDR3 has 16 amino acids, counting the end cysteine and phenylalanine. CDR3 DNA is the only sequence kept; it has 48 bases, read in frame from the first base. The germline V gene yields SGHVS for CDR1 and FQNEAQ for CDR2. The V end gives up 1 base and the J end 1 base, leaving 4 bases in the junction not matched to a gene. TCRbeta CDR3 regions were amplified from genomic DNA using the immunoSEQ Assay, a bias-controlled multiplex PCR. In the source study's methods: The number of nucleated cells in each sample was estimated by amplification of reference gene primers within the assay. To quantify the absolute abundance of each unique TCRbeta CDR3 rearrangement, sequence reads were collapsed and filtered. For each sample, productive Simpson clonality was calculated as the square root of Simpson's diversity index across productive rearrangements. TCRdb limited this immuneACCESS table to in-frame rearrangements with V and J called. A share of clones is missing; checked studies link under half to unresolved V genes, and the rest is unexplained. V and J calls and clone size come straight from that table; D and trimming were deduced from the DNA. For this sample there are 140,000 or so clones; more than 75% appear just once. The ten largest clones take up around 5% of the sample.

This sample is part of a study of blood T cell repertoires in COVID-19 (dated by TCRdb to between 2020 and 2021). Regarding the study in general: The collaborator samples originated in the United States, Italy and Spain and spanned the acute and convalescent phases of COVID-19. The dataset comprised deeply sampled blood TCRbeta repertoires from subjects exposed to, actively infected with, or recovered from COVID-19. The repertoires were made available in a free public database intended to serve as a resource for research on the immune response to SARS-CoV-2. Samples came from the ongoing ImmuneRACE study (first 160 participants) plus 1,254 subjects from 6 global collaborators. Where HLA class I and class II types were available, the types were taken from metadata supplied by the sample provider, not from assay-based typing. The prospective study material was composed of cDNA or gDNA derived from T cells, B-cell-depleted T cells, or PBMCs. Nearly every sample came with metadata listing a de-identified subject ID, COVID-19 status, age in years and sex.

Study-wide findings and limitations: The amount of clinical and demographic metadata varied by source and participant and was provided uncurated.

Sequencing was done on a sample of peripheral blood. The receptor's source is a woman in her fifties or sixties with acute or convalescent COVID-19. The chain couples TRBV7-8 to TRBJ2-7; the central 10 bases match TRBD2. The DNA sequence follows: TGTGCCAGCAGCTTAGATAGCGGGGGGTTATCCTACGAGCAGTACTTC. Its protein product is CASSLDSGGLSYEQYF.